The clone carrying this TCR beta chain came up once. Germline V CDR1 and CDR2: SGHDT, YYEEEE. V gave up 1 base and J gave up 7 bases, with 12 bases separating them. The CDR3 is made up of 13 amino acids. These data belong to a study of patients and donors after allogeneic stem cell transplantation. Via MiXCR, TCRdb re-called the RT-PCR reads, giving one row per CDR3 protein. The sample contains about 400,000 distinct CDR3 sequences, more than 15% of which appear only once. The sample was blood, either unsorted or a sorted T cell fraction (not recorded which). The chain is built from TRBV5-6 and TRBJ2-7; D gene uncertain. The sequence came from a human donor who was either an allogeneic HSCT recipient or a stem cell or donor lymphocyte infusion donor (not recorded which). It is not recorded whose cells these are; they may come from a transplant donor. CDR3 sequence: CASSLSPIWEQYF. As DNA, the CDR3 is TGTGCCAGCAGCTTGTCACCTATCTGGGAGCAGTACTTC. The variable domain in full, with the rest retrieved from reference TRBV5-6 and TRBJ2-7, is DAGVTQSPTHLIKTRGQQVTLRCSPKSGHDTVSWYQQALGQGPQFIFQYYEEEERQRGNFPDRFSGHQFPNYSSELNVNALLLGDSALYLCASSLSPIWEQYFGPGTRLTVT.